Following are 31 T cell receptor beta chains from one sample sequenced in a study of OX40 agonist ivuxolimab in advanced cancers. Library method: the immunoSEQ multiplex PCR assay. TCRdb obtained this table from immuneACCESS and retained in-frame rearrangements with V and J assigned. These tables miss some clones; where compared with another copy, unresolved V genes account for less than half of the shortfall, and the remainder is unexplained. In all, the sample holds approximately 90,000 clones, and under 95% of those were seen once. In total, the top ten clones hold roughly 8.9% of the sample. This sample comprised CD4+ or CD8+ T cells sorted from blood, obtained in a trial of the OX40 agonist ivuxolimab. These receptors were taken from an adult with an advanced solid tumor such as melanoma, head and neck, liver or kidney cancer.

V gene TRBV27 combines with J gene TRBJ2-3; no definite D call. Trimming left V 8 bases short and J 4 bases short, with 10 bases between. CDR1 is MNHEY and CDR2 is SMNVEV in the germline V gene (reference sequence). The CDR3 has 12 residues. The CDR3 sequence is CASAERPDTQYF. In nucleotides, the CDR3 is TGTGCCAGCGCCGAGAGGCCAGATACGCAGTATTTT.

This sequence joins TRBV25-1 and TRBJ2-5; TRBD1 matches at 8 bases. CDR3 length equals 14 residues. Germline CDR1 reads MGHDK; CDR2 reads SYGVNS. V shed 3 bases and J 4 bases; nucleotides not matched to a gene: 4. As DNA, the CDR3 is TGTGCCAGCAGTGATCTCACAGGGGGAGAGACCCAGTACTTC. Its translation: CASSDLTGGETQYF.

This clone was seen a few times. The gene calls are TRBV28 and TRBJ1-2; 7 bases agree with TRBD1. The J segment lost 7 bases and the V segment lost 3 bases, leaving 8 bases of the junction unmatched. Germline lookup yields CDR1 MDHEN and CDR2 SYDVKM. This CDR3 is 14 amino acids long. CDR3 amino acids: CASSLATGPGGYTF. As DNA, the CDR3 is TGTGCCAGCAGTTTGGCGACAGGGCCGGGTGGCTACACCTTC.

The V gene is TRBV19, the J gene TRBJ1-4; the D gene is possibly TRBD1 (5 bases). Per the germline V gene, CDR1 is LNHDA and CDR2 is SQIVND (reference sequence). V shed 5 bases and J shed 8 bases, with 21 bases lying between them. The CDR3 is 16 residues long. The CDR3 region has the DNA TGTGCCAGTAGTCGCCCCGGGGCGGGCGTTGGAGAAAAACTGTTTTTT. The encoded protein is CASSRPGAGVGEKLFF. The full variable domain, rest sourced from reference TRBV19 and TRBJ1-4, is DGGITQSPKYLFRKEGQNVTLSCEQNLNHDAMYWYRQDPGQGLRLIYYSQIVNDFQKGDIAEGYSVSREKKESFPLTVTSAQKNPTAFYLCASSRPGAGVGEKLFFGSGTQLSVL.

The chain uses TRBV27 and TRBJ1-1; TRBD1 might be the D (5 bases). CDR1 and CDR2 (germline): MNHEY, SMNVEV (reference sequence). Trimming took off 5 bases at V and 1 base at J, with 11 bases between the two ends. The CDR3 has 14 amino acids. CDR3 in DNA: TGTGCCAGCAGTCCCTTACAGGAGAACACTGAAGCTTTCTTT. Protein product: CASSPLQENTEAFF.

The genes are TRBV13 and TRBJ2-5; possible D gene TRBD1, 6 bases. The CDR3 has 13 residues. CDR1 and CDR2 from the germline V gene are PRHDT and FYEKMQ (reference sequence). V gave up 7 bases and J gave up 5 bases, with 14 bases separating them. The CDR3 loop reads CASTMDRFETQYF. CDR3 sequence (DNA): TGTGCCAGCACCATGGACAGATTTGAGACCCAGTACTTC.

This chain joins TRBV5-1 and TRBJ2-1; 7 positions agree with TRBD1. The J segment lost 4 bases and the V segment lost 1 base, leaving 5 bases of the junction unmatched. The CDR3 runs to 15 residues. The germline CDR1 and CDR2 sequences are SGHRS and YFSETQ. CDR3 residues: CASSLKQGRYNEQFF. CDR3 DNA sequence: TGCGCCAGCAGCTTGAAACAGGGGAGATACAATGAGCAGTTCTTC. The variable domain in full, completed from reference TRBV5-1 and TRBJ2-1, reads KAGVTQTPRYLIKTRGQQVTLSCSPISGHRSVSWYQQTPGQGLQFLFEYFSETQRNKGNFPGRFSGRQFSNSRSEMNVSTLELGDSALYLCASSLKQGRYNEQFFGPGTRLTVL.

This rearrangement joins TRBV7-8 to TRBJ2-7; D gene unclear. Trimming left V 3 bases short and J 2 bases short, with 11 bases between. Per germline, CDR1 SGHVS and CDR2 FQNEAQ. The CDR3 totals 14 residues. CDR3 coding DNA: TGTGCCAGCAGCTTCTCTTCCGGGCCCTACGAGCAGTACTTC. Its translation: CASSFSSGPYEQYF.

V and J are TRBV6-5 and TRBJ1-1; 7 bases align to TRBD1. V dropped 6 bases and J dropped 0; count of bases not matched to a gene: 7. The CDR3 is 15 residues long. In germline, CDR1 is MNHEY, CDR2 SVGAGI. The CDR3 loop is CASRNADRMNTEAFF. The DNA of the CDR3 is TGTGCCAGCAGAAACGCGGACAGGATGAACACTGAAGCTTTCTTT.

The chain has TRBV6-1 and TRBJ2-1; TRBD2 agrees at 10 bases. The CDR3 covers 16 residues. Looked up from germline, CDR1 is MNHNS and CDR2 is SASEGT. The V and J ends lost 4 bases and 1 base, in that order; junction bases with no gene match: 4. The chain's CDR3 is CASSARLAGSYNEQFF. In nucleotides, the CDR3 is TGTGCCAGCAGTGCGCGACTAGCGGGTTCCTACAATGAGCAGTTCTTC.

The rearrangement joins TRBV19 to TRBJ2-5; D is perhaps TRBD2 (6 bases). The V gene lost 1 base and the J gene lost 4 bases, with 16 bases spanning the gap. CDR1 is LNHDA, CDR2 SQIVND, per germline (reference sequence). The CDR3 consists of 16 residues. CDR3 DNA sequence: TGTGCCAGTAGTATAGGCGGGGCGATAGTCGCAGAGACCCAGTACTTC. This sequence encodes CASSIGGAIVAETQYF. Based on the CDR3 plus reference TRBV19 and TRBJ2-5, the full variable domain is DGGITQSPKYLFRKEGQNVTLSCEQNLNHDAMYWYRQDPGQGLRLIYYSQIVNDFQKGDIAEGYSVSREKKESFPLTVTSAQKNPTAFYLCASSIGGAIVAETQYFGPGTRLLVL.

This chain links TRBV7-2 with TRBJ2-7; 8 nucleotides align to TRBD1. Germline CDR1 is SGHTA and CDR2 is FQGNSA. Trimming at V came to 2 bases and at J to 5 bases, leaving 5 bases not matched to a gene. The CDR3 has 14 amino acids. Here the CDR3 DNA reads TGTGCCAGCAGCTTACAGGGGGCGTTCCACGAGCAGTACTTC. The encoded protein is CASSLQGAFHEQYF. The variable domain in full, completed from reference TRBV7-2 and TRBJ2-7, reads GAGVSQSPSNKVTEKGKDVELRCDPISGHTALYWYRQSLGQGLEFLIYFQGNSAPDKSGLPSDRFSAERTGGSVSTLTIQRTQQEDSAVYLCASSLQGAFHEQYFGPGTRLTVT.

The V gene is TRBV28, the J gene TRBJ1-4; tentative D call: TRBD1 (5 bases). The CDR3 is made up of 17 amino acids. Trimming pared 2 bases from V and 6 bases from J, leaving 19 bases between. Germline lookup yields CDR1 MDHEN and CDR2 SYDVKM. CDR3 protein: CASSLTGTSGVDEKLFF. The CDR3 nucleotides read TGTGCCAGCAGTTTAACCGGGACCTCAGGAGTGGATGAAAAACTGTTTTTT.

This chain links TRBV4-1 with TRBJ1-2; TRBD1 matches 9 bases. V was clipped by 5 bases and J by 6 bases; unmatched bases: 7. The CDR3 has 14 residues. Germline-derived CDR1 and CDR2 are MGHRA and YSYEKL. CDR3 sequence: CASSFGQGYNGYTF. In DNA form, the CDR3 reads TGCGCCAGCAGCTTTGGACAGGGGTATAATGGCTACACCTTC.

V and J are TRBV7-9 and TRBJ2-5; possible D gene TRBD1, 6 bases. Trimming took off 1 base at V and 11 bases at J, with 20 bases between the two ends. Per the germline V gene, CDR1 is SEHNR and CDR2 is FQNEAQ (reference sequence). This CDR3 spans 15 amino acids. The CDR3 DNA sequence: TGTGCCAGCAGCTTAGAACACAGGGATCCTCGAGGGCAGTACTTC. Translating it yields CASSLEHRDPRGQYF.

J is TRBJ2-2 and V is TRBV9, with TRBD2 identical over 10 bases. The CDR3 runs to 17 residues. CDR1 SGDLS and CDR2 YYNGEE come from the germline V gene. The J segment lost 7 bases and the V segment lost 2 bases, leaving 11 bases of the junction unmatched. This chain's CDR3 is CASSVQGGRLAGGELFF. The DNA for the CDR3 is TGTGCCAGCAGCGTCCAAGGGGGCCGACTAGCGGGCGGGGAGCTGTTTTTT.

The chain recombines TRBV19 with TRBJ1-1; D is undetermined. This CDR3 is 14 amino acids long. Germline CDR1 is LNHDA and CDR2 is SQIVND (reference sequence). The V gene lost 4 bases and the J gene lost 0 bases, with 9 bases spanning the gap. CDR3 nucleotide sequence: TGTGCCAGTAGTAGCGTACGAATGAACACTGAAGCTTTCTTT. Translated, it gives CASSSVRMNTEAFF.

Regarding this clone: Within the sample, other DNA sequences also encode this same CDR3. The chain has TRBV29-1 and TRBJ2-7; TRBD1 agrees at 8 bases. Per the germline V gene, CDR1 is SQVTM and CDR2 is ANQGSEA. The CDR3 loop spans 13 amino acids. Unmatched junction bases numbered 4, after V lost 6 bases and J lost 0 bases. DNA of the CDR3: TGCAGCGTGAGGACAGGGAGCTCCTACGAGCAGTACTTC. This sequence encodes CSVRTGSSYEQYF.

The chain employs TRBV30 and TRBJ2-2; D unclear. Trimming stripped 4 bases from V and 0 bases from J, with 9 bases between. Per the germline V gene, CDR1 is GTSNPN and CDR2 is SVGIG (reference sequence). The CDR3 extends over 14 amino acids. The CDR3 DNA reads TGTGCCTGGAAGAAACGGACGAACACCGGGGAGCTGTTTTTT. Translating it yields CAWKKRTNTGELFF.

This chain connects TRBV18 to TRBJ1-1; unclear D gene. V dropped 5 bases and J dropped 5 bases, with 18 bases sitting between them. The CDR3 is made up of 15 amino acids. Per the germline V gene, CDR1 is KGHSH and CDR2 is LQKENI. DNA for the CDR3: TGTGCCAGCTCAATTCGGACTACTGCGAGGACTGAAGCTTTCTTT. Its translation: CASSIRTTARTEAFF.

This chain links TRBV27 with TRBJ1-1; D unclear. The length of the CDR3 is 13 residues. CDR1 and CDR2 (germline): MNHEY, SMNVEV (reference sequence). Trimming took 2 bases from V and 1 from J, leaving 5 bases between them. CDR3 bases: TGTGCCAGCAGTTTAGTGGGGAACACTGAAGCTTTCTTT. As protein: CASSLVGNTEAFF.

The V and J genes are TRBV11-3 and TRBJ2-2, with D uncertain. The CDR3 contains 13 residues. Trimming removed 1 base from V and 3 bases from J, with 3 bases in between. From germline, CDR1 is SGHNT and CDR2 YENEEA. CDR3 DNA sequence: TGTGCCAGCAGCTTAGCTCACACCGGGGAGCTGTTTTTT. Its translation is CASSLAHTGELFF.

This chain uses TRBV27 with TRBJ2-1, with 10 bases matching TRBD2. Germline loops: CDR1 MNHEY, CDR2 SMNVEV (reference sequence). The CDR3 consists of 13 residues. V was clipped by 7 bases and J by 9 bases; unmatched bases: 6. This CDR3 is CASTTSGNGEQFF. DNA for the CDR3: TGTGCCAGCACCACTAGCGGGAACGGTGAGCAGTTCTTC.

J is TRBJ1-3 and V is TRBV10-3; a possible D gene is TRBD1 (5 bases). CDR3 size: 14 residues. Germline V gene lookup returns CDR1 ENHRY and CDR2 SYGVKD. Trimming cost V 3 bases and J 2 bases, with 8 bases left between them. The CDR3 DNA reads TGTGCCATCAGTGAAGCGGGGGCTGGAAACACCATATATTTT. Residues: CAISEAGAGNTIYF.

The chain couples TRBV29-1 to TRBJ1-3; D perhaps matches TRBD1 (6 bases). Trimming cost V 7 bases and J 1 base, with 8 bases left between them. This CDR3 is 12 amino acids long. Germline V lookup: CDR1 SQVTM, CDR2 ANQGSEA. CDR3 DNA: TGCAGCGGAACAGGGTCTGGAAACACCATATATTTT. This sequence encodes CSGTGSGNTIYF.

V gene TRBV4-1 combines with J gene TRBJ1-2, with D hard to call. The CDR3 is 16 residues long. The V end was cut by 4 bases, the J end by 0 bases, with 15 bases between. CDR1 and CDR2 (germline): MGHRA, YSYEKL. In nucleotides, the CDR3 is TGCGCCAGCAGCCCCGCGGCTTCCGGGTCTAACTATGGCTACACCTTC. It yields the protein CASSPAASGSNYGYTF.

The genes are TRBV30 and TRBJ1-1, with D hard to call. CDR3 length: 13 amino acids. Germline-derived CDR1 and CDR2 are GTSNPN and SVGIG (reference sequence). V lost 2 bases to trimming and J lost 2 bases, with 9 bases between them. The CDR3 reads CAWSLAGNTEAFF. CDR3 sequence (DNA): TGTGCCTGGAGTCTGGCAGGCAACACTGAAGCTTTCTTT.

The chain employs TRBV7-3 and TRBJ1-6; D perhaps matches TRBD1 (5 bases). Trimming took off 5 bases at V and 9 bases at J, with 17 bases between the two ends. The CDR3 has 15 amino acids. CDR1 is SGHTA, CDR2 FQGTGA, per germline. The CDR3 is CASSLTGGKGSPLHF. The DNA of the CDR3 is TGTGCCAGCAGCCTTACGGGGGGAAAGGGTTCACCCCTCCACTTT.

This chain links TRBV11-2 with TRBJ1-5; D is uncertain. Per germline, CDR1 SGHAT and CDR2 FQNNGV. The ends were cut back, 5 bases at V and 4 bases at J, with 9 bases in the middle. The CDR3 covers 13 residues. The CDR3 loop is CASSDGVNQPQHF. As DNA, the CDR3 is TGTGCCAGCAGCGATGGAGTTAATCAGCCCCAGCATTTT.

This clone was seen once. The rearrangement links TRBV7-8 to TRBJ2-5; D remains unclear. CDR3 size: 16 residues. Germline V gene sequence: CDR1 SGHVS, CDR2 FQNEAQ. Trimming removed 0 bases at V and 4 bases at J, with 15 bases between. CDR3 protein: CASSLAPRYLRETQYF. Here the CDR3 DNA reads TGTGCCAGCAGCTTAGCCCCCAGGTACCTACGAGAGACCCAGTACTTC.

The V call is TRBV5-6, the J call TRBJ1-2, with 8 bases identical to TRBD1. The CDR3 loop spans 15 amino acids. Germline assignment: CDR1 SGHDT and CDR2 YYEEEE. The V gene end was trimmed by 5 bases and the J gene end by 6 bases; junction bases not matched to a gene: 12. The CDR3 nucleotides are TGTGCCAGCAGTCGATCCGACAGGGGAGGGCATGGCTACACCTTC. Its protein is CASSRSDRGGHGYTF. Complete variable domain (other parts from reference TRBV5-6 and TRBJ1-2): DAGVTQSPTHLIKTRGQQVTLRCSPKSGHDTVSWYQQALGQGPQFIFQYYEEEERQRGNFPDRFSGHQFPNYSSELNVNALLLGDSALYLCASSRSDRGGHGYTFGSGTRLTVV.